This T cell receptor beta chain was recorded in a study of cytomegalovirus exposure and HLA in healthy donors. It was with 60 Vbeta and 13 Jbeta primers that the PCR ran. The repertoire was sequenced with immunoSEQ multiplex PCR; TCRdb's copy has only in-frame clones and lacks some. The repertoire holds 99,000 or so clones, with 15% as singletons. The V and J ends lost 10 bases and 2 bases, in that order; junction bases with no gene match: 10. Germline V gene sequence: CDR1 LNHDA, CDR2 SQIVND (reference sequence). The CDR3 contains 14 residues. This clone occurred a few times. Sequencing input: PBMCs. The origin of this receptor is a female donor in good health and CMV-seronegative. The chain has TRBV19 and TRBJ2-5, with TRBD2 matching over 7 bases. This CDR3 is CAKIRDYLQETQYF. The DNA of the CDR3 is TGTGCCAAAATTCGGGACTACCTTCAAGAGACCCAGTACTTC.